The T cell receptor (beta chain) described here comes from a study of blood T cell repertoires in COVID-19. Trimming shortened V by 4 bases and J by 0 bases, and 11 bases separated the two germline ends. The CDR3 is made up of 15 amino acids. From germline, CDR1 is SGHTS and CDR2 YDEGEE. As processed by the authors: Reference gene primer amplification gave nucleated cell count estimates. Sequencing used immunoSEQ multiplex PCR; TCRdb keeps in-frame clones, though not all of them. The V and J calls and clone size come from that table; D and trimming were worked out from the DNA. The sample consists of over 250,000 clones, roughly nine tenths of them appearing once.

The chain carries TRBV5-8 and TRBJ1-5; D possibly corresponds to TRBD1 (6 bases). This sequence originates from a man between 60 and 70 years old who had recovered from COVID-19. The sample taken for sequencing was PBMCs or T cells enriched from blood (not recorded which). Here the CDR3 DNA reads TGTGCCAGCAGCGGGGGACAATATAGCAATCAGCCCCAGCATTTT. Its protein product is CASSGGQYSNQPQHF.